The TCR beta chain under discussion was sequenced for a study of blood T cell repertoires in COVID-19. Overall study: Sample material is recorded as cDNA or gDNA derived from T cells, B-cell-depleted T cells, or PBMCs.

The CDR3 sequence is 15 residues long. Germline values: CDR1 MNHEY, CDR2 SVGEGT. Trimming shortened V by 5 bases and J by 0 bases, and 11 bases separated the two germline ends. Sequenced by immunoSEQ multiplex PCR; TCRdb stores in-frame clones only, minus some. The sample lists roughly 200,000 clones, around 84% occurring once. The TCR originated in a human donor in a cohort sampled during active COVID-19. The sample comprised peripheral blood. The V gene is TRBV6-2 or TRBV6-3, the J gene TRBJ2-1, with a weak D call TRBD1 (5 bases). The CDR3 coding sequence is TGTGCCAGCAGTCGTAGACAGAGCTCCTACAATGAGCAGTTCTTC. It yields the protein CASSRRQSSYNEQFF.